These 12 T cell receptor beta chains were all obtained from the same sample, sequenced in a study of T and B cells in COVID-19 patients. TRB was amplified from around 250-500 ng of blood genomic DNA. TRB rearrangements were amplified by multiplex PCR with BIOMED2 TRB-A/B primers. TCRdb itself ran the multiplex PCR reads through MiXCR, one entry per CDR3 protein. The sample holds tens of thousands of distinct CDR3 sequences; approximately 32% are singletons and the top ten take around 1.6%. The sequencing sample was made of blood. The receptors originated from a human donor who had recovered from COVID-19.

The V gene is TRBV12-3 or TRBV12-4, the J gene TRBJ1-1, with no clear D. The CDR3 consists of 12 residues. Trimming removed 1 base at V and 11 bases at J, with 11 bases between. Here the CDR3 reads CASSLGSGKAFF. CDR3 sequence (DNA): TGTGCCAGCAGTTTAGGGTCCGGGAAGGCTTTCTTT.

V usage is TRBV6-2 or TRBV6-3 and J usage is TRBJ2-7; weak D call: TRBD2 (6 bases). CDR1 MNHEY and CDR2 SVGEGT come from the germline V gene. V was trimmed by 5 bases and J by 4 bases, leaving 18 bases between them. The CDR3 sequence is 15 residues long. CDR3 DNA: TGTGCCAGCAGTGACGGGACTCCCAACATATACGAGCAGTACTTC. The encoded protein is CASSDGTPNIYEQYF.

The rearrangement joins TRBV10-3 to TRBJ2-7; D is unresolved. The CDR3 length is 14 residues. V was pared by 0 bases and J by 1 base, with 7 bases between. Germline lookup yields CDR1 ENHRY and CDR2 SYGVKD. For the CDR3, the DNA is TGTGCCATCAGTGAGTCTGGCGAATCCTACGAGCAGTACTTC. As protein: CAISESGESYEQYF.

This clonotype rates as medium-sized. This chain joins TRBV5-5 and TRBJ2-6; D not resolved. The CDR3 contains 13 residues. Germline V gives CDR1 SGHKS, CDR2 YYEKEE (reference sequence). V lost 4 bases and J lost 0, with 2 bases in between. The CDR3 region has the DNA TGTGCCAGCAGCGCCTCTGGGGCCAACGTCCTGACTTTC. As protein: CASSASGANVLTF.

This clonotype appeared many times. The V call is TRBV5-6, the J call TRBJ2-5; D is possibly TRBD2 (6 bases). The CDR3 covers 14 residues. Germline V gene sequence: CDR1 SGHDT, CDR2 YYEEEE. V dropped 4 bases and J dropped 5 bases, with 15 bases sitting between them. CDR3 sequence (DNA): TGTGCCAGCAGCCTTTCCGGGAGCAGGGAGACCCAGTACTTC. It yields the protein CASSLSGSRETQYF.

This chain joins TRBV7-2 and TRBJ2-7, with 8 bases lining up with TRBD2. The CDR3 runs 14 residues. V lost 4 bases to trimming and J lost 5 bases; unmatched junction nucleotides: 7. Per germline, CDR1 SGHTA and CDR2 FQGNSA. CDR3 coding DNA: TGTGCCAGCAGCTCCAGACTAGCGATGAACGAGCAGTACTTC. Translated, it gives CASSSRLAMNEQYF.

This clonotype occurred a few times. The chain links TRBV5-6 to TRBJ1-1, with a tentative D call TRBD1 (6 bases). CDR1 and CDR2 (germline): SGHDT, YYEEEE. Trimming removed 4 bases from V and 3 bases from J, with 13 bases in between. CDR3 length equals 14 residues. The CDR3 DNA sequence: TGTGCCAGCAGCATCAAGACAGGCTACACTGAAGCTTTCTTT. The encoded protein is CASSIKTGYTEAFF.

A few counts support this clonotype. The chain joins TRBV6-2 or TRBV6-3 to TRBJ2-7; 7 bases are shared with TRBD2. J was trimmed by 5 bases and V by 0 bases; bases with no gene match: 10. Per the germline V gene, CDR1 is MNHEY and CDR2 is SVGEGT. This CDR3 contains 16 residues. The DNA for the CDR3 is TGTGCCAGCAGTTACTCGATTCGCGGGAGAAGGGACGAGCAGTACTTC. Its translation: CASSYSIRGRRDEQYF.

V gene TRBV29-1 combines with J gene TRBJ2-1; perhaps TRBD2 as D (7 bases). This CDR3 spans 15 amino acids. V lost 4 bases and J 3 bases, leaving 16 bases between the germline ends. The germline CDR1 and CDR2 sequences are SQVTM and ANQGSEA. The CDR3 spells CSVGLGRGDYNEQFF. DNA for the CDR3: TGCAGCGTTGGGCTAGGGAGGGGGGACTACAATGAGCAGTTCTTC.

By frequency in the sample, this clonotype is medium-sized. The chain carries TRBV19 and TRBJ2-7; D might be TRBD2 (6 bases). This CDR3 is 15 amino acids long. The ends were cut back, 5 bases at V and 0 bases at J, with 14 bases in the middle. CDR1 LNHDA and CDR2 SQIVND come from the germline V gene (reference sequence). The CDR3 nucleotides are TGTGCCAGTAGTGAGGCGGGACTCAGCTCCTACGAGCAGTACTTC. It encodes CASSEAGLSSYEQYF.

The chain joins TRBV7-2 to TRBJ2-7; TRBD2 matches 7 bases. The CDR3 runs to 17 residues. Germline V gene lookup returns CDR1 SGHTA and CDR2 FQGNSA. J gave up 2 bases and V 9 bases, and 19 bases lay outside the gene matches. The CDR3 DNA reads as TGTGCCAGTCAGAACCTCGGAGGGCGGGGGAAAACCTACGAGCAGTACTTC. It encodes CASQNLGGRGKTYEQYF. Using reference TRBV7-2 and TRBJ2-7 for the parts outside the CDR3, the full variable domain is GAGVSQSPSNKVTEKGKDVELRCDPISGHTALYWYRQSLGQGLEFLIYFQGNSAPDKSGLPSDRFSAERTGGSVSTLTIQRTQQEDSAVYLCASQNLGGRGKTYEQYFGPGTRLTVT.

By sample share, this clonotype is medium-sized. The rearrangement links TRBV29-1 to TRBJ1-2; 9 nucleotides align to TRBD1. This CDR3 comprises 15 residues. Germline V CDR1 and CDR2: SQVTM, ANQGSEA. V shed 6 bases, J shed 0 bases, and the junction held 8 bases outside the gene matches. As DNA, the CDR3 is TGCAGCGTGGGGGGGGACAGGGAGCCTAACTATGGCTACACCTTC. Protein: CSVGGDREPNYGYTF.